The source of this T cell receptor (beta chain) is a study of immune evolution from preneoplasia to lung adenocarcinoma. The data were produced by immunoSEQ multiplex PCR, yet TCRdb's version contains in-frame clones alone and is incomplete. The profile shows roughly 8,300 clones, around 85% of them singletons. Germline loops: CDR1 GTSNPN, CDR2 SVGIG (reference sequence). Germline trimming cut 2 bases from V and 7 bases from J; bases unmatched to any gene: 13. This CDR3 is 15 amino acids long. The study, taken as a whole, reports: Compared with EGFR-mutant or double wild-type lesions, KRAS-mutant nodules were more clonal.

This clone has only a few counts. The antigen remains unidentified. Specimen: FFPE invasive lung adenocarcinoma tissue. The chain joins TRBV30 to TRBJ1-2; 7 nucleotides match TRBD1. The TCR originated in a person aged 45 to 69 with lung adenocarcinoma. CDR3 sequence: CAWSTGQLTNGGYTF. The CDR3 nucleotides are TGTGCCTGGAGTACGGGACAGCTGACGAATGGTGGCTACACCTTC.